This TCR beta chain was recovered during a study of T cells after yellow fever vaccination. Regarding the study as a whole: Contaminating bulk clonotypes could be abundant in FACS-sorted repertoires.

CDR3 length: 16 residues. Trimming removed 7 bases from V and 0 bases from J; junction bases left unmatched: 9. Germline V CDR1 and CDR2: DFQATT, SNEGSKA (reference sequence). About this clonotype: Its specificity is unknown.

TCRdb itself ran the 5' RACE reads through MiXCR, one entry per CDR3 protein. Of under 300,000 distinct CDR3 sequences in the sample, 5.5% to 8.5% were seen once. The receptor's source is a man aged 25-40 years who received the YFV17D yellow fever vaccine. The chain uses TRBV20-1 and TRBJ2-4, with 10 bases fitting TRBD2. The material sequenced was CD4+ T cells sorted from PBMCs, taken on the day of the yellow fever booster vaccination. The CDR3 loop reads CSVELAGRLAKNIQYF. The DNA for the CDR3 is TGCAGTGTTGAACTAGCGGGACGGCTAGCCAAAAACATTCAGTACTTC.